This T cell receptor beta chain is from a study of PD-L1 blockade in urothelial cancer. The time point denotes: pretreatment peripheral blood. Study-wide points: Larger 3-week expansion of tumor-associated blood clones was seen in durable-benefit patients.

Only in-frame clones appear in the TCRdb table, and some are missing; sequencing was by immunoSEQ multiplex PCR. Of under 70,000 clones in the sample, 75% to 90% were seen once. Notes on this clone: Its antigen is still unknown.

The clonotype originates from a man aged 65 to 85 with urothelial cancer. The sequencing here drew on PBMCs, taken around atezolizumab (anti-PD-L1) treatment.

The CDR3 DNA reads as TGTGCCAGCAGTTTATTGGGGCTCAGGGACACTGAAGCTTTCTTT. The encoded protein is CASSLLGLRDTEAFF. The genes are TRBV2 and TRBJ1-1, with a tentative D call TRBD1 (5 bases). The V end lost 5 bases, the J end lost 3 bases, and 16 bases lay between the germline ends. Germline V gene data show CDR1 as SNHLY and CDR2 as FYNNEI. The CDR3 totals 15 residues.